This entry lists 28 T cell receptor beta chains sequenced from one sample in a study of early T cells in non-severe SARS-CoV-2 infection. One entry per CDR3 protein results from TCRdb running MiXCR on the 5' RACE reads. The sample shows tens of thousands of distinct CDR3 sequences, around 4% of them seen only once. The material sequenced was whole blood. The source of these receptors is an adult who was a healthcare worker with PCR-confirmed SARS-CoV-2 infection or an uninfected control (not recorded which).

This clonotype was seen many times. The chain joins TRBV28 to TRBJ1-4, with TRBD1 matching 9 bases. V trimming: 3 bases; J trimming: 8 bases; junction bases outside the gene matches: 7. The CDR3 is 15 residues long. The V gene's germline CDR1 is MDHEN and CDR2 SYDVKM. The CDR3 DNA is TGTGCCAGCAGTTTCGTAGGACAGGGGAAGGAAAAACTGTTTTTT. The encoded protein is CASSFVGQGKEKLFF.

This clonotype was detected many times. V gene TRBV20-1 combines with J gene TRBJ2-1; TRBD2 matches 8 bases. V lost 1 base to trimming and J lost 2 bases; unmatched junction nucleotides: 1. This CDR3 region has 14 residues. Germline loops: CDR1 DFQATT, CDR2 SNEGSKA (reference sequence). This chain's CDR3 is CSARAGGPYNEQFF. DNA for the CDR3: TGCAGTGCTAGAGCGGGAGGGCCCTACAATGAGCAGTTCTTC.

This clonotype was recorded many times. The genes are TRBV29-1 and TRBJ1-2; TRBD1 might be the D (6 bases). This CDR3 region has 10 residues. Germline CDR1 and CDR2: SQVTM and ANQGSEA. CDR3 region: CSHRENGYTF. The CDR3 coding sequence is TGCAGTCACAGGGAGAATGGCTACACCTTC.

This clonotype was picked up many times. J is TRBJ2-3 and V is TRBV7-3; 8 nucleotides align to TRBD1. Losses at the gene ends were 5 bases for V and 3 bases for J; bases not matched to a gene: 7. CDR1 SGHTA and CDR2 FQGTGA come from the germline V gene. CDR3 length: 15 residues. The CDR3 region is CASSRAGGMTDTQYF. CDR3 DNA: TGTGCCAGCAGCCGGGCAGGGGGCATGACAGATACGCAGTATTTT. Looking up the rest from reference TRBV7-3 and TRBJ2-3 gives the full variable domain: GAGVSQTPSNKVTEKGKYVELRCDPISGHTALYWYRQSLGQGPEFLIYFQGTGAADDSGLPNDRFFAVRPEGSVSTLKIQRTERGDSAVYLCASSRAGGMTDTQYFGPGTRLTVL.

This clonotype was recorded many times. The chain couples TRBV28 to TRBJ2-5; D possibly corresponds to TRBD1 (6 bases). Germline V gene lookup returns CDR1 MDHEN and CDR2 SYDVKM. Trimming took off 10 bases at V and 2 bases at J, with 11 bases between the two ends. This CDR3 is 12 amino acids long. The CDR3: CATAGVQETQYF. CDR3 sequence (DNA): TGTGCCACCGCAGGGGTTCAAGAGACCCAGTACTTC.

This clonotype has a count of ten or more. As DNA, the CDR3 is TGCGCCAGCAGCCAAGAGAAGTACAATGAGCAGTTCTTC. Translated: CASSQEKYNEQFF. The chain joins TRBV4-1 to TRBJ2-1; D gene ambiguous. The germline V and J ends were trimmed by 0 bases and 4 bases, with 4 bases remaining between them. CDR1 is MGHRA, CDR2 YSYEKL, per germline. The CDR3 is 13 residues long.

This sequence joins TRBV28 and TRBJ2-5; D not certain. The CDR3 is made up of 13 amino acids. Germline-derived CDR1 and CDR2 are MDHEN and SYDVKM. V shed 4 bases and J shed 5 bases, with 11 bases lying between them. This chain's CDR3 is CASSSGVGETQYF. CDR3 in DNA: TGTGCCAGCAGTTCCGGAGTAGGTGAGACCCAGTACTTC.

This clonotype was found many times. This rearrangement joins TRBV10-1 to TRBJ2-2, with D possibly being TRBD1 or TRBD2 (5 bases each). Germline lookup yields CDR1 WNHNN and CDR2 SYGVQD (reference sequence). The CDR3 is 14 residues long. V was shortened by 4 bases and J by 4 bases, with 10 bases between the two germline ends. The CDR3 loop reads CASSVLGVTGELFF. DNA of the CDR3: TGCGCCAGCAGTGTGTTGGGGGTCACCGGGGAGCTGTTTTTT.

This clonotype has ten or more counts. The chain recombines TRBV7-9 with TRBJ2-1, with 16 bases matching TRBD2. The junction had 12 bases not matched to a gene; V was cut back by 5 bases and J by 8 bases. CDR3 length: 18 amino acids. Per germline, CDR1 SEHNR and CDR2 FQNEAQ (reference sequence). The chain's CDR3 is CASSPGTSGRARMDEQFF. CDR3 DNA: TGTGCCAGCAGCCCCGGGACTAGCGGGAGGGCCCGGATGGATGAGCAGTTCTTC.

This chain joins TRBV6-2 or TRBV6-3 and TRBJ2-1; 9 nucleotides align to TRBD2. The CDR3 covers 15 residues. Germline trimming cut 4 bases from V and 7 bases from J; bases unmatched to any gene: 8. Looked up from germline, CDR1 is MNHEY and CDR2 is SVGEGT. CDR3 DNA sequence: TGTGCCAGCAGTTGGGCCCGAACTAGCGGGAATGAGCAGTTCTTC. This gives the protein CASSWARTSGNEQFF.

The table lists this clonotype with many counts. The chain employs TRBV3-1 and TRBJ2-2; D remains ambiguous. There are 11 residues in the CDR3. Germline V gene data show CDR1 as LGHDT and CDR2 as YNNKEL (reference sequence). Trimming took 6 bases from V and 6 from J, leaving 5 bases between them. The CDR3 here is CASRYSGELFF. The CDR3 region has the DNA TGTGCCAGCAGGTATTCCGGGGAGCTGTTTTTT.

This clonotype is labeled as medium-sized. J is TRBJ2-7 and V is TRBV28, with TRBD1 matching over 8 bases. The germline V gene has CDR1 MDHEN and CDR2 SYDVKM. The CDR3 sequence is 13 residues long. V dropped 7 bases and J dropped 12; count of bases not matched to a gene: 14. The CDR3 region is CASNDRGLPQSYF. The CDR3 region has the DNA TGTGCCAGCAATGACAGGGGACTGCCCCAGTCGTACTTC.

This clonotype was recorded many times. The chain carries TRBV29-1 and TRBJ2-5; D call uncertain. The CDR3 sequence is 11 residues long. V was pared by 5 bases and J by 4 bases, with 8 bases between. Germline V lookup: CDR1 SQVTM, CDR2 ANQGSEA. The CDR3 nucleotides are TGCAGCGTTACCCTAGGAGAGACCCAGTACTTC. Its translation: CSVTLGETQYF.

This clonotype was recorded at least ten times. V is TRBV7-9 and J is TRBJ2-7, with 7 bases matching TRBD1. V shed 5 bases and J 0 bases; nucleotides not matched to a gene: 1. The germline V gene encodes CDR1 SEHNR and CDR2 FQNEAQ (reference sequence). The CDR3 has 13 amino acids. The CDR3 sequence: CASSRDSSYEQYF. The DNA for the CDR3 is TGTGCCAGCAGCCGGGACAGCTCCTACGAGCAGTACTTC.

This clonotype came up a few times. This rearrangement joins TRBV7-2 to TRBJ2-3; 10 nucleotides line up with TRBD2. The CDR3 consists of 14 residues. CDR1 SGHTA and CDR2 FQGNSA come from the germline V gene. V shed 7 bases, J shed 2 bases, and the junction held 3 bases outside the gene matches. DNA of the CDR3: TGTGCCAGCACCGGACTAGCGGTCACAGATACGCAGTATTTT. This codes for CASTGLAVTDTQYF. Full variable domain (missing parts from reference TRBV7-2 and TRBJ2-3): GAGVSQSPSNKVTEKGKDVELRCDPISGHTALYWYRQSLGQGLEFLIYFQGNSAPDKSGLPSDRFSAERTGGSVSTLTIQRTQQEDSAVYLCASTGLAVTDTQYFGPGTRLTVL.

The chain employs TRBV2 and TRBJ2-2; TRBD2 agrees at 11 bases. The CDR3 has 15 residues. CDR1 and CDR2 (germline): SNHLY, FYNNEI. J gave up 0 bases and V 6 bases, and 0 bases lay outside the gene matches. The CDR3, as DNA: TGTGCCAGCAGGGGACTAGCGGCGAACACCGGGGAGCTGTTTTTT. Its translation is CASRGLAANTGELFF.

Relative to its sample, this clonotype is medium-sized (0.01 to 0.1%). The chain uses TRBV11-2 and TRBJ2-7; D is undetermined. Germline CDR1 SGHAT, CDR2 FQNNGV. This CDR3 spans 12 amino acids. Trimming removed 5 bases at V and 2 bases at J, with 7 bases between. The CDR3, as DNA: TGTGCCAGCAGCCCTCCGACCTACGAGCAGTACTTC. Translated: CASSPPTYEQYF. The whole variable domain, filled in from reference TRBV11-2 and TRBJ2-7, reads EAGVAQSPRYKIIEKRQSVAFWCNPISGHATLYWYQQILGQGPKLLIQFQNNGVVDDSQLPKDRFSAERLKGVDSTLKIQPAKLEDSAVYLCASSPPTYEQYFGPGTRLTVT.

Many counts were recorded for this clonotype. This rearrangement joins TRBV29-1 to TRBJ2-7; 12 bases map to TRBD2. Looked up from germline, CDR1 is SQVTM and CDR2 is ANQGSEA. V trimming: 3 bases; J trimming: 7 bases; junction bases outside the gene matches: 4. This CDR3 comprises 13 residues. The CDR3 nucleotides are TGCAGCGTTGATCTAGCGGGAGGGTGGGAGCAGTACTTC. Translating gives CSVDLAGGWEQYF.

This clonotype is medium-sized within its sample. CDR3 region: CASSLGHTTDTQYF. The CDR3 nucleotides are TGCGCCAGCAGCTTGGGACACACCACAGATACGCAGTATTTT. J is TRBJ2-3 and V is TRBV5-1; D is uncertain. V shed 0 bases and J shed 2 bases, with 7 bases lying between them. Per germline, CDR1 SGHRS and CDR2 YFSETQ. The CDR3 spans 14 residues.

This clonotype was picked up many times. The chain joins TRBV5-1 to TRBJ2-7, with unresolved D. The CDR3 consists of 13 residues. CDR1 SGHRS and CDR2 YFSETQ come from the germline V gene. V dropped 1 base and J dropped 7 bases, with 12 bases sitting between them. This CDR3 is CASSLRPPLEQYF. CDR3 nucleotide sequence: TGCGCCAGCAGCTTGCGACCCCCCCTGGAGCAGTACTTC.

This clonotype is categorized as medium-sized. This chain links TRBV4-1 with TRBJ1-1; possible D gene TRBD1, 6 bases. In germline, CDR1 is MGHRA, CDR2 YSYEKL. This CDR3 has 15 residues. V was shortened by 1 base and J by 3 bases, with 12 bases between the two germline ends. In DNA form, the CDR3 reads TGCGCCAGCAGCCAAGTGCAGGGGCGGTACACTGAAGCTTTCTTT. As protein: CASSQVQGRYTEAFF.

This clonotype came up many times. The chain employs TRBV10-1 and TRBJ1-1, with D maybe TRBD1 (6 bases). This CDR3 contains 15 residues. The ends were cut back, 6 bases at V and 2 bases at J, with 16 bases in the middle. In germline, CDR1 is WNHNN, CDR2 SYGVQD (reference sequence). The CDR3: CASSLKQGGNTEAFF. The CDR3 DNA sequence: TGCGCCAGCAGCCTCAAACAGGGAGGAAACACTGAAGCTTTCTTT.

This clonotype has at least ten counts. The chain carries TRBV6-4 and TRBJ2-1, with D possibly being TRBD2 (6 bases). The CDR3 is made up of 15 amino acids. V shed 2 bases and J shed 8 bases, with 16 bases lying between them. The V gene's germline CDR1 is MRHNA and CDR2 SNTAGT. DNA for the CDR3: TGTGCCAGCAGTGACGAGGTAGCGGCTAGGGATGAGCAGTTCTTC. Amino acid sequence: CASSDEVAARDEQFF.

This clonotype was observed many times. The V call is TRBV28, the J call TRBJ2-3; D may be TRBD1 or TRBD2 (6 bases each). The CDR3 consists of 14 residues. The V end lost 5 bases, the J end lost 8 bases, and 17 bases lay between the germline ends. Germline values: CDR1 MDHEN, CDR2 SYDVKM. The CDR3 coding sequence is TGTGCCAGCAGTATTCCGGGACTGGGGGCTACGCAGTATTTT. This codes for CASSIPGLGATQYF.

V gene TRBV5-4 combines with J gene TRBJ2-1; unclear D gene. This CDR3 region has 11 residues. The germline V gene encodes CDR1 SGHNT and CDR2 YYREEE (reference sequence). The V and J ends lost 2 bases and 9 bases respectively, with 6 bases between them. The CDR3 protein is CASSFLLEQFF. DNA for the CDR3: TGTGCCAGCAGCTTCCTACTTGAGCAGTTCTTC. Based on the CDR3 plus reference TRBV5-4 and TRBJ2-1, the full variable domain is ETGVTQSPTHLIKTRGQQVTLRCSSQSGHNTVSWYQQALGQGPQFIFQYYREEENGRGNFPPRFSGLQFPNYSSELNVNALELDDSALYLCASSFLLEQFFGPGTRLTVL.

This clonotype was seen repeatedly, ten times or more. The chain couples TRBV7-2 to TRBJ2-1, with D perhaps TRBD1 or TRBD2 (5 bases each). This CDR3 contains 13 residues. V gave up 5 bases and J gave up 7 bases, with 12 bases separating them. Germline V CDR1 and CDR2: SGHTA, FQGNSA. In DNA form, the CDR3 reads TGTGCCAGCAGCCTGGGGGTGTGGAATGAGCAGTTCTTC. Translating it yields CASSLGVWNEQFF.

This clonotype is judged medium-sized. The chain uses TRBV11-3 and TRBJ2-1; 14 bases match TRBD2. Trimming cost V 0 bases and J 3 bases; bases outside gene matches: 7. Looked up from germline, CDR1 is SGHNT and CDR2 is YENEEA. This CDR3 is built from 19 residues. The CDR3 loop reads CASSLEGTSGSPLYNEQFF. The CDR3 DNA is TGTGCCAGCAGCTTAGAGGGGACTAGCGGGAGTCCCCTCTACAATGAGCAGTTCTTC.

The chain employs TRBV28 and TRBJ2-2; TRBD1 aligns across 9 bases. With V trimmed by 2 bases and J by 6 bases, 4 bases remained unmatched. The CDR3 sequence is 15 residues long. Germline CDR1 reads MDHEN; CDR2 reads SYDVKM. The CDR3 here is CASSLNRGRSGELFF. The CDR3 DNA is TGTGCCAGCAGTTTAAACAGGGGGCGATCCGGGGAGCTGTTTTTT.